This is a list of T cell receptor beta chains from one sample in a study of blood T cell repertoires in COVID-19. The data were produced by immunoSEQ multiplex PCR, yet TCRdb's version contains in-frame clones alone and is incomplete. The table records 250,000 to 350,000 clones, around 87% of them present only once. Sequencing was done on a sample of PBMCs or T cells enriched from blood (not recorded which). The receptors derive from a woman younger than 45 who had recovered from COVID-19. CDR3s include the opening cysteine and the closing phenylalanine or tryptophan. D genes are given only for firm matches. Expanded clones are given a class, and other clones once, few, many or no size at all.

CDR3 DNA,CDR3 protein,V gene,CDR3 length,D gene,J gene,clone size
TGTGCCATCAGTGCGTCCCAGGGAACAGCTAACTATGGCTACACCTTC,CAISASQGTANYGYTF,TRBV10-3,16,.,TRBJ1-2,.
TGTGCCAGCAGCGTAGTCCCAGGGTTTATGGACATTCAGTACTTC,CASSVVPGFMDIQYF,TRBV9,15,.,TRBJ2-4,.
TGTGCCAGCAGTGAATTTAGGGGAAGAGCTTTCTTT,CASSEFRGRAFF,TRBV2,12,.,TRBJ1-1,.
TGTGCCAGCACCCGGGACTCGTATGGGACCCAGTACTTC,CASTRDSYGTQYF,TRBV6-5,13,.,TRBJ2-5,.
TGTGCCAGCAGGTTAGCGAGGGAAGCTTTCTTT,CASRLAREAFF,TRBV11-2,11,.,TRBJ1-1,.
TGTGCCAGCAGTGAGGCGGGTGGAACTGAAGCTTTCTTT,CASSEAGGTEAFF,TRBV2,13,.,TRBJ1-1,.
TGTGCCAGCTCACCCTTGGACAGGGAAGGCTATGGCTACACCTTC,CASSPLDREGYGYTF,TRBV18,15,TRBD1,TRBJ1-2,.
TGCGCCAGCAGCCGTTTATCGGGACAGGCCTACGAGCAGTACTTC,CASSRLSGQAYEQYF,TRBV4-1,15,TRBD1,TRBJ2-7,.
TGTGCCAGCAGCTTGGGCGCAGGGCGTAGGCATGAGCAGTTCTTC,CASSLGAGRRHEQFF,TRBV11-2,15,.,TRBJ2-1,.
TGCGCCAGCAGCTTGGCAGGGGACACTGAAGCTTTCTTT,CASSLAGDTEAFF,TRBV5-1,13,.,TRBJ1-1,.
TGCGCCAGCAGCTTGAGCCAGGGAAGCGAAAAACTGTTTTTT,CASSLSQGSEKLFF,TRBV5-1,14,.,TRBJ1-4,.
TGTGCCAGCAGCTCCACAGGGCGAGAGACCCAGTACTTC,CASSSTGRETQYF,TRBV5-6,13,.,TRBJ2-5,.
TGTGCCAGCAGCCTCAGTCCCAGAAACACAGATACGCAGTATTTT,CASSLSPRNTDTQYF,TRBV7-7,15,.,TRBJ2-3,.
TGCGCCAGCAGCCAAGATATAGGCAGGGGGTCATACGAGCAGTACTTC,CASSQDIGRGSYEQYF,TRBV4-1,16,TRBD1,TRBJ2-7,.
TGTGCCAGCAGCTTAAACGGGGGGGGTAACTATGGCTACACCTTC,CASSLNGGGNYGYTF,TRBV7-2,15,.,TRBJ1-2,.
TGTGCCAGCAGTTTAAAAAGGGGGTCTGGCTACACCTTC,CASSLKRGSGYTF,TRBV27,13,.,TRBJ1-2,.
TGTGCCAGCAGCCAAGTACAGGGTAGGATAAACATTCAGTACTTC,CASSQVQGRINIQYF,TRBV4-2,15,.,TRBJ2-4,.
TGTGCCAGCAGCCCGTGGACATACAATGAAAAACTGTTTTTT,CASSPWTYNEKLFF,TRBV5-6,14,.,TRBJ1-4,.
TGTGCCAGCAACCCACAGGGTTGGACTCAGCCCCAGCATTTT,CASNPQGWTQPQHF,TRBV2,14,.,TRBJ1-5,.
TGTGCCAGCAGTGTGCAGTCCCATCAGCCCCAGCATTTT,CASSVQSHQPQHF,TRBV2,13,.,TRBJ1-5,.
TGTGCCAGCAGCTTAGGGCCGAGCTCTGGAAACACCATATATTTT,CASSLGPSSGNTIYF,TRBV7-3,15,.,TRBJ1-3,.
TGTGCCAGCAGGGCACAGGGGAGCAATCAGCCCCAGCATTTT,CASRAQGSNQPQHF,TRBV6-5,14,TRBD1,TRBJ1-5,.
TGTGCCAGCAGCAAACAGGGAGCATCTGGAAACACCATATATTTT,CASSKQGASGNTIYF,TRBV7-9,15,.,TRBJ1-3,.
TGTGCCAGCGCCCCAGGGGGAGGACCTTTAATTTCACCCCTCCACTTT,CASAPGGGPLISPLHF,TRBV28,16,TRBD1,TRBJ1-6,.
TGTGCCAGCAGTTTCGGACAGGCTAATGAAAAACTGTTTTTT,CASSFGQANEKLFF,TRBV6-5,14,TRBD1,TRBJ1-4,.
TGTGCCAGCAGCCCAAGACTAGCGGGGGGTCTAGATACGCAGTATTTT,CASSPRLAGGLDTQYF,TRBV7-9,16,TRBD2,TRBJ2-3,.
TGTGCCAGCAGGTCGAGCTCCTACGAGCAGTACTTC,CASRSSSYEQYF,TRBV12-3/TRBV12-4,12,.,TRBJ2-7,.
TGCGCCAGCAGCCGACAGCAAAGCGGGGAGCTGTTTTTT,CASSRQQSGELFF,TRBV5-1,13,.,TRBJ2-2,.
TGTGCCAGCAGCCAAAGATACGGACAGTTGTTTGGAAACACCATATATTTT,CASSQRYGQLFGNTIYF,TRBV3-1/TRBV3-2,17,.,TRBJ1-3,.
TGCAGCGTTTGGGACAGGAACACTGAAGCTTTCTTT,CSVWDRNTEAFF,TRBV29-1,12,TRBD1,TRBJ1-1,.
TGTGCCAGCAGTTTATCGAAGGGGTTGAACACTGAAGCTTTCTTT,CASSLSKGLNTEAFF,TRBV27,15,.,TRBJ1-1,once
TGTGCCAGCAGTGAAGCGGGAGGGGGGGCTTACAATGAGCAGTTCTTC,CASSEAGGGAYNEQFF,TRBV6-1,16,.,TRBJ2-1,.
TGTGCCAGCAGCGGAGATGGAGAAGGCTACCCCCAAGAGACCCAGTACTTC,CASSGDGEGYPQETQYF,TRBV9,17,.,TRBJ2-5,.
TGTGCCAGCAGTCACCCAGACAGGGGGCTTGTAAACACCGGGGAGCTGTTTTTT,CASSHPDRGLVNTGELFF,TRBV28,18,TRBD1,TRBJ2-2,.
TGTGCCAGCAGCTTGGGGACAGGGGATCGGAACATTCAGTACTTC,CASSLGTGDRNIQYF,TRBV5-6,15,TRBD1,TRBJ2-4,.
TGTGCCAGCAGCCCTTGGGGCGAGACCCAGTACTTC,CASSPWGETQYF,TRBV3-1/TRBV3-2,12,.,TRBJ2-5,.
TGTGCCAGCTCACCGGTCCTAGCGGGGGCCTACGAGCAGTACTTC,CASSPVLAGAYEQYF,TRBV18,15,TRBD2,TRBJ2-7,.
TGTGCCACCAGCAGAGATGAAGCGGGTCCTAGCACAGATACGCAGTATTTT,CATSRDEAGPSTDTQYF,TRBV15,17,.,TRBJ2-3,.
TGTGCCAGCTCACCATCGCGTGCAGATACGCAGTATTTT,CASSPSRADTQYF,TRBV18,13,.,TRBJ2-3,.
TGTGCCAGCAGTCCGACAGGAGACTATGGCTACACCTTC,CASSPTGDYGYTF,TRBV2,13,.,TRBJ1-2,.
TGTGCCAGCCTACGCACCAGGGGGTGGTCTGGCTACACCTTC,CASLRTRGWSGYTF,TRBV28,14,TRBD1,TRBJ1-2,.
TGTGCCAGCAGTTTAACGTGGCGGGGGTACAGTACCGGGGAGCTGTTTTTT,CASSLTWRGYSTGELFF,TRBV27,17,TRBD2,TRBJ2-2,.
TGTGCCAGCAGCAAGGAGGCACAGCCCCAGCATTTT,CASSKEAQPQHF,TRBV7-2,12,.,TRBJ1-5,.
TGTGCCAGCAGCCCCCATGCCGCCGGGACAGGGGAATATGGCTACACCTTC,CASSPHAAGTGEYGYTF,TRBV7-2,17,TRBD1,TRBJ1-2,.
TGTGCCAGCATGGAGCAGGGGCCTAGCGAGCAGTACTTC,CASMEQGPSEQYF,TRBV9,13,.,TRBJ2-7,.
TGTGCCAGCCGGGGTGGACAGAATCAGCCCCAGCATTTT,CASRGGQNQPQHF,TRBV19,13,.,TRBJ1-5,.
TGTGCCAGCAGGGGGACAGGGGGCAATCAGCCCCAGCATTTT,CASRGTGGNQPQHF,TRBV27,14,TRBD1,TRBJ1-5,.
TGTGCCAGTAGACCCGGACAGGGCTGGGACTATGGCTACACCTTC,CASRPGQGWDYGYTF,TRBV19,15,TRBD1,TRBJ1-2,.
TGTGCCAGCAGTGATGGCGGGATCAGGGGCTACACCTTC,CASSDGGIRGYTF,TRBV2,13,.,TRBJ1-2,.
TGTGCCAGCAGTCTCCGCGGTAGCGGGGGTTCCTACAATGAGCAGTTCTTC,CASSLRGSGGSYNEQFF,TRBV9,17,TRBD2,TRBJ2-1,few
TGTGCCAGCAGCCTCTCTGGGGAGGGAAACTATGGCTACACCTTC,CASSLSGEGNYGYTF,TRBV14,15,.,TRBJ1-2,once
TGTGCCACCAGCAGAGATCTGAGCGTTGCGGGCTACACCTTC,CATSRDLSVAGYTF,TRBV15,14,.,TRBJ1-2,.
TGTGCCAGCAGCTTGAAGCGGGCCCTGGCAGATACGCAGTATTTT,CASSLKRALADTQYF,TRBV11-1,15,.,TRBJ2-3,.
TGTGCCAGCAGTTACACCCGACGGGGTTCGATCAATGAGCAGTTCTTC,CASSYTRRGSINEQFF,TRBV6-6,16,.,TRBJ2-1,few
TGTGCCAGCAGCGTAGTCGGACAGAACACTGAAGCTTTCTTT,CASSVVGQNTEAFF,TRBV9,14,.,TRBJ1-1,.
TGCAGTGCTAGGGACAGGGCTGAAGCTTTCTTT,CSARDRAEAFF,TRBV20-1,11,TRBD1,TRBJ1-1,once
TGTGCCAGCAGTCCGCGTAGCCTAGATACGCAGTATTTT,CASSPRSLDTQYF,TRBV14,13,.,TRBJ2-3,once
TGTGCCAGTGGGGTACTTGATCCCGAGGGCGGCTACACCTTC,CASGVLDPEGGYTF,TRBV19,14,.,TRBJ1-2,.
TGTGCCAGCAGCCAAGTAAGCGAGGGTTACTCTGGAAACACCATATATTTT,CASSQVSEGYSGNTIYF,TRBV4-2,17,.,TRBJ1-3,.
TGTGCCAGCAGTTCCTGGGGCGCAGATACGCAGTATTTT,CASSSWGADTQYF,TRBV11-2,13,.,TRBJ2-3,.